The 20 T cell receptor beta chains reported below all come from one sample, sequenced in a study of blood T cell repertoires in COVID-19. Only in-frame clones appear in the TCRdb table, and some are missing; sequencing was by immunoSEQ multiplex PCR. The data hold fewer than 300,000 clones, with roughly 88% observed a single time. Material: peripheral blood. The receptors come from a woman aged 30 to 39 with acute or convalescent COVID-19.

The V call is TRBV10-2, the J call TRBJ2-7, with 9 bases matching TRBD2. The CDR3 contains 14 residues. Germline assignment: CDR1 WSHSY and CDR2 SAAADI. The V segment lost 4 bases and the J segment 6 bases; nucleotides outside the gene matches: 7. Here the CDR3 DNA reads TGCGCCAGCAGTGTGGGCGGGAGGGCCCCCGAGCAGTACTTC. This gives the protein CASSVGGRAPEQYF.

In its sample, this clone was seen once. The genes are TRBV29-1 and TRBJ2-1; no clear D gene. Trimming removed 6 bases from V and 4 bases from J, with 10 bases in between. The CDR3 extends over 12 amino acids. Germline V gives CDR1 SQVTM, CDR2 ANQGSEA. The CDR3 sequence: CSVPRAYNEQFF. CDR3 DNA sequence: TGCAGCGTACCTAGAGCTTACAATGAGCAGTTCTTC.

The chain combines TRBV7-6 with TRBJ1-1; 8 bases are shared with TRBD1. V trimming: 4 bases; J trimming: 3 bases; junction bases outside the gene matches: 7. CDR3 length equals 15 residues. Germline V gene sequence: CDR1 SGHVS, CDR2 FNYEAQ. CDR3: CASSSRQGWYTEAFF. The CDR3 DNA reads as TGTGCCAGCAGCTCACGACAGGGGTGGTACACTGAAGCTTTCTTT.

V and J are TRBV19 and TRBJ2-1; 9 bases line up with TRBD2. This CDR3 has 15 residues. V was pared by 3 bases and J by 1 base, with 1 base of the junction left unmatched. The germline V gene encodes CDR1 LNHDA and CDR2 SQIVND (reference sequence). CDR3 DNA sequence: TGTGCCAGTAGTATCAGCGGGGGGTCCTACAATGAGCAGTTCTTC. It codes for CASSISGGSYNEQFF.

The chain uses TRBV5-5 and TRBJ2-1; D is undetermined. The germline V gene encodes CDR1 SGHKS and CDR2 YYEKEE (reference sequence). Deletions cut 1 base from V and 7 bases from J, with 6 bases between. This CDR3 has 12 amino acids. The CDR3 coding sequence is TGTGCCAGCAGCTTGTCCCCTAATGAGCAGTTCTTC. Translated, it gives CASSLSPNEQFF.

This chain connects TRBV12-5 to TRBJ2-5; D is perhaps TRBD1 (5 bases). Between the trimmed V and J ends, which lost 3 bases and 4 bases, there was a span of 9 bases. Germline values: CDR1 LGHNT, CDR2 FRNRAP. The length of the CDR3 is 13 residues. CDR3 protein: CASGLQVRETQYF. DNA for the CDR3: TGTGCTAGTGGTTTACAGGTTCGAGAGACCCAGTACTTC.

J is TRBJ1-4 and V is TRBV4-3, with 9 positions matching TRBD1. Per the germline V gene, CDR1 is LGHNA and CDR2 is YSLEER. The CDR3 loop spans 17 amino acids. V was clipped by 1 base and J by 8 bases; unmatched bases: 11. The CDR3 here is CASSQGSGGQGREKLFF. The CDR3 DNA reads TGCGCCAGCAGCCAAGGGAGCGGCGGACAGGGGAGGGAAAAACTGTTTTTT.

This chain joins TRBV29-1 and TRBJ2-1, with 10 bases fitting TRBD1. This CDR3 has 16 residues. V trimming: 1 base; J trimming: 2 bases; junction bases outside the gene matches: 5. Germline V lookup: CDR1 SQVTM, CDR2 ANQGSEA. This CDR3 is CSVEGIGTGAYNEQFF. CDR3 nucleotide sequence: TGCAGCGTTGAAGGGATCGGGACAGGGGCCTACAATGAGCAGTTCTTC.

The rearrangement joins TRBV7-6 to TRBJ1-5, with TRBD1 as a possible D gene (5 bases). In germline, CDR1 is SGHVS, CDR2 FNYEAQ. V lost 1 base to trimming and J lost 3 bases, with 10 bases between them. The CDR3 has 15 amino acids. In DNA form, the CDR3 reads TGTGCCAGCAGCTTAGGGGGGGGGACCAATCAGCCCCAGCATTTT. It specifies CASSLGGGTNQPQHF.

This chain uses TRBV5-6 with TRBJ2-5, with TRBD1 as a possible D gene (5 bases). Trimming cost V 0 bases and J 7 bases, with 10 bases left between them. This CDR3 has 13 residues. Germline-derived CDR1 and CDR2 are SGHDT and YYEEEE. The CDR3 reads CASSLGPQGTQYF. The CDR3 DNA is TGTGCCAGCAGCTTGGGCCCCCAGGGGACCCAGTACTTC.

CDR3 sequence: CASSLGSSRETQYF. The CDR3, as DNA: TGTGCCAGCAGCTTGGGTAGCTCTCGGGAGACCCAGTACTTC. The chain recombines TRBV5-4 with TRBJ2-5, with unresolved D. Trimming took off 0 bases at V and 5 bases at J, with 11 bases between the two ends. This CDR3 is 14 amino acids long. Per the germline V gene, CDR1 is SGHNT and CDR2 is YYREEE (reference sequence).

This chain uses TRBV30 with TRBJ2-7; the D gene is possibly TRBD1 (6 bases). Looked up from germline, CDR1 is GTSNPN and CDR2 is SVGIG (reference sequence). V was cut by 0 bases and J by 4 bases, with 16 bases left in between. CDR3 length equals 15 residues. The CDR3 DNA follows: TGTGCCTGGAGTGTACCGGGGCAGGGGTCGTACGAGCAGTACTTC. Residues: CAWSVPGQGSYEQYF.

The J gene is TRBJ2-7, the V gene TRBV6-2 or TRBV6-3; no definite D call. Between the trimmed V and J ends, which lost 5 bases and 3 bases, there was a span of 14 bases. The germline V gene encodes CDR1 MNHEY and CDR2 SVGEGT. The CDR3 extends over 14 amino acids. The CDR3 region is CASSVSSPYYEQYF. CDR3 coding DNA: TGTGCCAGCAGTGTCTCCTCTCCCTACTACGAGCAGTACTTC.

The V call is TRBV5-8, the J call TRBJ1-5, with 7 bases matching TRBD1. CDR1 SGHTS and CDR2 YDEGEE come from the germline V gene. The CDR3 runs 15 residues. The J segment lost 6 bases and the V segment lost 0 bases, leaving 6 bases of the junction unmatched. Here the CDR3 reads CASSLEGGPGQPQHF. CDR3 sequence (DNA): TGTGCCAGCAGCTTGGAAGGGGGCCCCGGTCAGCCCCAGCATTTT.

The chain is built from TRBV29-1 and TRBJ1-5; D is unresolved. Trimming took 4 bases from V and 2 from J, leaving 9 bases between them. The germline gives CDR1 SQVTM, CDR2 ANQGSEA. The CDR3 extends over 13 amino acids. In DNA form, the CDR3 reads TGCAGCGTTGGGGCGCAGGGCAATCAGCCCCAGCATTTT. It codes for CSVGAQGNQPQHF.

V and J are TRBV29-1 and TRBJ1-4, with D unresolved. CDR3 length: 15 residues. CDR1 and CDR2 from the germline V gene are SQVTM and ANQGSEA. Trimming cost V 5 bases and J 8 bases, with 21 bases left between them. CDR3 sequence: CSVKTTSGWGEKLFF. The DNA of the CDR3 is TGCAGCGTTAAAACTACTTCGGGGTGGGGAGAAAAACTGTTTTTT. The variable domain in full, with the rest retrieved from reference TRBV29-1 and TRBJ1-4, is SAVISQKPSRDICQRGTSLTIQCQVDSQVTMMFWYRQQPGQSLTLIATANQGSEATYESGFVIDKFPISRPNLTFSTLTVSNMSPEDSSIYLCSVKTTSGWGEKLFFGSGTQLSVL.

The chain combines TRBV5-1 with TRBJ2-1, with D possibly matching TRBD2 (6 bases). Per germline, CDR1 SGHRS and CDR2 YFSETQ. V lost 0 bases and J 4 bases, leaving 11 bases between the germline ends. This CDR3 has 15 residues. CDR3 in amino acids: CASSLGGGIYNEQFF. Written as DNA, the CDR3 is TGCGCCAGCAGCTTGGGTGGCGGGATATACAATGAGCAGTTCTTC.

The V gene is TRBV19, the J gene TRBJ2-1; a weak D match, TRBD1 (6 bases). V was shortened by 2 bases and J by 5 bases, with 10 bases between the two germline ends. The CDR3 covers 14 residues. The germline CDR1 and CDR2 sequences are LNHDA and SQIVND (reference sequence). The DNA of the CDR3 is TGTGCCAGTAGTATACTGTCAGGGGACAATGAGCAGTTCTTC. It is translated as CASSILSGDNEQFF.

The chain uses TRBV18 and TRBJ2-2, with D uncertain. This CDR3 has 15 amino acids. Germline V gives CDR1 KGHSH, CDR2 LQKENI. V was shortened by 4 bases and J by 1 base, with 10 bases between the two germline ends. The DNA for the CDR3 is TGTGCCAGCTCACTGGGTCAGGTGAACACCGGGGAGCTGTTTTTT. This codes for CASSLGQVNTGELFF.

The chain's CDR3 is CASSEVLGPGGSYEQYF. DNA for the CDR3: TGTGCCAGCAGTGAAGTTTTGGGGCCAGGGGGCTCCTACGAGCAGTACTTC. The V call is TRBV6-1, the J call TRBJ2-7, with 7 bases that match TRBD1. CDR3 length equals 17 residues. After removal of 1 base from V and 0 bases from J, the junction contained 9 bases not matched to a gene. Per the germline V gene, CDR1 is MNHNS and CDR2 is SASEGT.